The source of this T cell receptor (beta chain) is a study of cytomegalovirus exposure and HLA in healthy donors. Study findings and constraints: A few of the chains that were CMV-associated were confirmed in vitro to be specific for CMV antigens.

Per the germline V gene, CDR1 is SGHRS and CDR2 is YFSETQ. This CDR3 has 15 residues. V lost 2 bases, J lost 3 bases, and 2 bases stayed unmatched. This PCR relied on a set of 60 Vbeta primers and 13 Jbeta primers. Using immunoSEQ multiplex PCR, the repertoire was profiled, and TCRdb retains in-frame clones only, with some absent. The sample has about 60,000 clones, roughly 84% seen once. With respect to this clone: The antigen remains unidentified.

The V and J genes are TRBV5-1 and TRBJ2-2; 9 nucleotides match TRBD1. The specimen sequenced was PBMCs. This sequence originates from a woman in her twenties or thirties in good health and CMV-seronegative. CDR3 DNA sequence: TGCGCCAGCAGCTTACAGGGGGCAGACACCGGGGAGCTGTTTTTT. Its protein product is CASSLQGADTGELFF.